The 21 T cell receptor beta chains reported below all come from one sample, sequenced in a study of T cell repertoires in cytomegalovirus infection. TCRdb re-called the reads through MiXCR, storing one row per CDR3 protein. The sample has some 200,000 distinct CDR3 sequences; about 38% are singletons. Which antigens these TCRs recognize remains unknown. Sequencing used CD8+ T cells from cultured PBMCs, obtained from culture after CMV antigen stimulation. The origin of the receptors is a human donor in good health (CMV status not recorded). Some clones in this sample may be carry-over from other donors' samples.

The rearrangement uses TRBV6-1 and TRBJ2-7; 12 positions agree with TRBD2. The trim removed 6 bases at V and 4 bases at J, leaving 4 bases unmatched. The CDR3 totals 14 residues. CDR1 is MNHNS and CDR2 is SASEGT in the germline V gene. The CDR3 sequence: CASSQGTSGYEQYF. CDR3 in DNA: TGTGCCAGCAGCCAAGGGACTAGCGGGTACGAGCAGTACTTC.

The chain has TRBV24-1 and TRBJ2-1; a possible D gene is TRBD2 (6 bases). The CDR3 contains 13 residues. CDR1 and CDR2 (germline): KGHDR, SFDVKD. Trimming removed 5 bases at V and 8 bases at J, with 12 bases between. CDR3 region: CATSVGTGDEQFF. The CDR3 DNA is TGTGCCACCAGTGTGGGGACTGGCGATGAGCAGTTCTTC.

This chain links TRBV7-3 with TRBJ2-2, with 10 bases aligning to TRBD2. This CDR3 has 18 amino acids. The V and J ends lost 0 bases and 6 bases, in that order; junction bases with no gene match: 10. Germline CDR1 reads SGHTA; CDR2 reads FQGTGA. CDR3: CASSLTRGTSVGAGELFF. The CDR3 region has the DNA TGTGCCAGCAGCTTAACACGTGGGACTAGCGTGGGCGCCGGGGAGCTGTTTTTT.

The genes are TRBV7-2 and TRBJ1-2; 8 nucleotides agree with TRBD1. J was trimmed by 7 bases and V by 5 bases; bases with no gene match: 15. Germline V CDR1 and CDR2: SGHTA, FQGNSA. The CDR3 length is 16 residues. The CDR3 protein is CASSPRSDRADGGYTF. The CDR3 region has the DNA TGTGCCAGCAGCCCGCGTTCGGACAGGGCTGATGGTGGCTACACCTTC.

This clonotype was seen repeatedly, ten times or more. The chain is built from TRBV4-1 and TRBJ2-3; the match to TRBD2 covers 10 bases. Unmatched junction bases numbered 1, after V lost 4 bases and J lost 0 bases. Germline-derived CDR1 and CDR2 are MGHRA and YSYEKL. The CDR3 sequence is 15 residues long. The chain's CDR3 is CASSRAGGSTDTQYF. As DNA, the CDR3 is TGCGCCAGCAGCCGAGCGGGGGGGAGCACAGATACGCAGTATTTT.

This clonotype was seen only a few times. The rearrangement uses TRBV4-1 and TRBJ2-7; either TRBD1 or TRBD2 may supply D (5 bases each). V lost 7 bases and J 4 bases, leaving 20 bases between the germline ends. The length of the CDR3 is 15 residues. Germline lookup yields CDR1 MGHRA and CDR2 YSYEKL. CDR3 region: CASTRDGATSYEQYF. The CDR3 DNA reads TGCGCCAGCACCAGGGACGGGGCAACTAGTTACGAGCAGTACTTC.

J is TRBJ1-1 and V is TRBV7-6, with D uncertain. The CDR3 loop spans 18 amino acids. Trimming stripped 5 bases from V and 2 bases from J, with 24 bases between. In germline, CDR1 is SGHVS, CDR2 FNYEAQ. CDR3 sequence: CASSPYLEGSKRNTEAFF. In nucleotides, the CDR3 is TGTGCCAGCAGCCCTTACTTGGAAGGCAGTAAAAGAAACACTGAAGCTTTCTTT.

This clonotype has just a few counts. The chain combines TRBV24-1 with TRBJ2-1, with 7 nucleotides matching TRBD2. This CDR3 has 15 amino acids. The V gene's germline CDR1 is KGHDR and CDR2 SFDVKD. The trim removed 4 bases at V and 8 bases at J, leaving 10 bases unmatched. The CDR3, as DNA: TGTGCCACCAGTGAGGGCGGGAGCGGTGAGGATGAGCAGTTCTTC. This translates into CATSEGGSGEDEQFF.

This clonotype was recorded only once. V and J are TRBV27 and TRBJ2-1; TRBD2 agrees at 8 bases. The CDR3 is 14 residues long. V lost 7 bases and J lost 11; bases outside the gene matches: 13. CDR1 MNHEY and CDR2 SMNVEV come from the germline V gene (reference sequence). Here the CDR3 DNA reads TGTGCCAGCATGGAGGGCCTAGCGGGCTCTCAGCAGTTCTTC. Translated, it gives CASMEGLAGSQQFF.

The chain recombines TRBV15 with TRBJ1-5; 7 bases map to TRBD1. Germline V gene sequence: CDR1 LNHNV, CDR2 YYDKDF (reference sequence). The CDR3 sequence is 17 residues long. V shed 0 bases and J 3 bases; nucleotides not matched to a gene: 8. The CDR3 loop is CATSRDRGQSFNQPQHF. The CDR3, as DNA: TGTGCCACCAGCAGAGATAGGGGACAGTCGTTCAATCAGCCCCAGCATTTT.

This clonotype was seen a few times. V is TRBV7-9 and J is TRBJ2-3; D possibly corresponds to TRBD2 (5 bases). The V end lost 0 bases, the J end lost 4 bases, and 14 bases lay between the germline ends. The CDR3 covers 16 residues. Germline CDR1 is SEHNR and CDR2 is FQNEAQ (reference sequence). The CDR3 sequence: CASSLARTQAADTQYF. The CDR3 region has the DNA TGTGCCAGCAGCTTAGCACGCACCCAAGCGGCAGATACGCAGTATTTT.

As for this clonotype: No conserved phenylalanine or tryptophan is present at the end of the CDR3, so a read error is the likely explanation. J is TRBJ1-2 and V is TRBV2; unclear D gene. The ends were cut back, 4 bases at V and 8 bases at J, with 11 bases in the middle. From germline, CDR1 is SNHLY and CDR2 FYNNEI. This CDR3 comprises 12 residues. The CDR3 DNA follows: TGTGCCAGCAGTGCTCCACCGGCAGGCTACACCCTC. Protein product: CASSAPPAGYTL.

The table lists this clonotype with many counts. This sequence joins TRBV18 and TRBJ1-1; 9 nucleotides match TRBD1. The CDR3 contains 13 residues. Germline V gene sequence: CDR1 KGHSH, CDR2 LQKENI. V lost 6 bases, J lost 5 bases, and 4 bases stayed unmatched. Written as DNA, the CDR3 is TGTGCCAGCTCGGGGACAGGGATGACTGAAGCTTTCTTT. Its translation is CASSGTGMTEAFF.

This clonotype was seen at least ten times. This chain joins TRBV7-6 and TRBJ1-1; no definite D call. From germline, CDR1 is SGHVS and CDR2 FNYEAQ. V was pared by 1 base and J by 4 bases, with 7 bases between. The CDR3 runs 13 residues. CDR3 coding DNA: TGTGCCAGCAGCTTAGGGGTGAGCACTGAAGCTTTCTTT. This translates into CASSLGVSTEAFF. The full variable domain, rest sourced from reference TRBV7-6 and TRBJ1-1, is GAGVSQSPRYKVTKRGQDVALRCDPISGHVSLYWYRQALGQGPEFLTYFNYEAQQDKSGLPNDRFSAERPEGSISTLTIQRTEQRDSAMYRCASSLGVSTEAFFGQGTRLTVV.

CDR3 region: CASSLDPRAQHF. For the CDR3, the DNA is TGTGCCAGCAGCTTGGACCCTCGGGCCCAGCATTTT. The chain has TRBV7-9 and TRBJ1-5; unclear D gene. Germline CDR1 SEHNR, CDR2 FQNEAQ (reference sequence). This CDR3 has 12 residues. V was trimmed by 3 bases and J by 11 bases, leaving 11 bases between them.

This chain connects TRBV3-1 to TRBJ2-7; weak D call: TRBD2 (7 bases). From germline, CDR1 is LGHDT and CDR2 YNNKEL (reference sequence). With 1 base removed from V and 9 bases from J, the gap between germline ends came to 25 bases. This CDR3 spans 17 amino acids. In DNA, the CDR3 is TGTGCCAGCAGCCAAGCTAGGGGGGGGCTATCTCCTCGGGTGCAGTACTTC. Translated: CASSQARGGLSPRVQYF.

This clonotype was recorded a few times. The chain is built from TRBV25-1 and TRBJ2-1; TRBD2 might be the D (5 bases). This CDR3 region has 15 residues. The germline V and J ends were trimmed by 4 bases and 2 bases, with 12 bases remaining between them. CDR1 is MGHDK, CDR2 SYGVNS, per germline. CDR3: CASSGLASAYNEQFF. The DNA for the CDR3 is TGTGCCAGCAGTGGGCTAGCTTCGGCCTACAATGAGCAGTTCTTC.

There are a few counts of this clonotype. The chain employs TRBV14 and TRBJ2-1; TRBD2 agrees at 9 bases. Germline trimming cut 6 bases from V and 4 bases from J; bases unmatched to any gene: 7. CDR1 and CDR2 from the germline V gene are SGHDN and FVKESK. This CDR3 has 15 amino acids. The CDR3 sequence is CASSLRGRGYNEQFF. The CDR3 DNA reads as TGTGCCAGCAGTCTCCGCGGGAGGGGTTACAATGAGCAGTTCTTC.

This clonotype has only a few counts. This chain uses TRBV27 with TRBJ2-7, with 10 positions matching TRBD1. This CDR3 is 14 amino acids long. V lost 6 bases to trimming and J lost 2 bases; unmatched junction nucleotides: 4. Germline loops: CDR1 MNHEY, CDR2 SMNVEV (reference sequence). The CDR3 loop reads CASSRDRGPYEQYF. As DNA, the CDR3 is TGTGCCAGCAGCAGGGACAGGGGCCCCTACGAGCAGTACTTC.

This clonotype was recorded a few times. The CDR3 region has the DNA TGTGCCAGCAGCTTCGTAGTTGGCGAGCAGTACTTC. Its translation is CASSFVVGEQYF. J is TRBJ2-7 and V is TRBV11-2; D unresolved. Germline assignment: CDR1 SGHAT and CDR2 FQNNGV. The CDR3 is 12 residues long. V was trimmed by 3 bases and J by 6 bases, leaving 9 bases between them.

The V gene is TRBV12-3 or TRBV12-4, the J gene TRBJ1-1; no clear D. The CDR3 totals 18 residues. V was trimmed by 5 bases and J by 4 bases, leaving 26 bases between them. The CDR3 sequence is CASSAPRTVEIPITEAFF. CDR3 in DNA: TGTGCCAGCAGTGCCCCCCGGACCGTGGAGATACCAATCACTGAAGCTTTCTTT.